A selection of T cell receptor beta chains follows, all from one sample in a study of blood T cell repertoires in COVID-19. Data came from immunoSEQ multiplex PCR; TCRdb stores just in-frame clones and leaves some out. Here the sample spans 15,000 or so clones, approximately 89% being singletons. The sample consisted of peripheral blood. The receptors stem from a human donor in a cohort sampled during active COVID-19. The CDR3 runs from the conserved cysteine through the conserved F or W. The D gene is left open where the match is weak. Clone size appears in some rows only: once, few, many, or a class for an expanded clone.

abundance: NA; v_gene: TRBV18; d_gene: NA; j_gene: TRBJ1-1; CDR3aa: CASSPMNTEAFF; CDR3nt: TGTGCCAGCTCACCCATGAACACTGAAGCTTTCTTT
abundance: NA; v_gene: TRBV5-1; d_gene: TRBD2; j_gene: TRBJ2-1; CDR3aa: CASSSGLAGYNEQFF; CDR3nt: TGCGCCAGCAGCTCGGGACTAGCAGGCTACAATGAGCAGTTCTTC
abundance: few; v_gene: TRBV10-3; d_gene: TRBD1; j_gene: TRBJ1-1; CDR3aa: CAIRRDRDHRVTEAFF; CDR3nt: TGTGCCATCAGGCGAGACAGGGATCATAGGGTCACTGAAGCTTTCTTT
abundance: NA; v_gene: TRBV5-1; d_gene: NA; j_gene: TRBJ2-3; CDR3aa: CASSGQTLGDTQYF; CDR3nt: TGCGCCAGCAGCGGGCAGACCTTGGGAGATACGCAGTATTTT
abundance: NA; v_gene: TRBV4-1; d_gene: TRBD2; j_gene: TRBJ2-1; CDR3aa: CASSHLGGSPSENNEQFF; CDR3nt: TGCGCCAGCAGCCACCTCGGCGGGAGCCCGTCTGAGAACAATGAGCAGTTCTTC
abundance: NA; v_gene: TRBV27; d_gene: TRBD1; j_gene: TRBJ1-6; CDR3aa: CASSLIGQGSSPLHF; CDR3nt: TGTGCCAGCAGTTTAATCGGACAGGGGAGTTCACCCCTCCACTTT
abundance: NA; v_gene: TRBV19; d_gene: TRBD1; j_gene: TRBJ1-5; CDR3aa: CASSIRQGRGQPQHF; CDR3nt: TGTGCCAGTAGTATCAGACAGGGAAGGGGTCAGCCCCAGCATTTT
abundance: NA; v_gene: TRBV4-1; d_gene: NA; j_gene: TRBJ2-2; CDR3aa: CASSQGGVSGELFF; CDR3nt: TGCGCCAGCAGCCAAGGCGGAGTTTCCGGGGAGCTGTTTTTT
abundance: NA; v_gene: TRBV29-1; d_gene: NA; j_gene: TRBJ1-3; CDR3aa: CSVELSGNTIYF; CDR3nt: TGCAGCGTCGAACTCTCTGGAAACACCATATATTTT
abundance: NA; v_gene: TRBV3-1/TRBV3-2; d_gene: TRBD2; j_gene: TRBJ2-2; CDR3aa: CASSREDLAGETGELFF; CDR3nt: TGTGCCAGCAGCCGAGAAGATCTAGCGGGAGAGACCGGGGAGCTGTTTTTT
abundance: NA; v_gene: TRBV29-1; d_gene: TRBD2; j_gene: TRBJ2-3; CDR3aa: CSVDRDYLSSTDTQYF; CDR3nt: TGCAGCGTTGATCGGGACTACCTTTCGAGCACAGATACGCAGTATTTT
abundance: NA; v_gene: TRBV4-1; d_gene: NA; j_gene: TRBJ2-7; CDR3aa: CASSQGSQGGQYF; CDR3nt: TGCGCCAGCAGCCAAGGTTCCCAAGGGGGGCAGTACTTC
abundance: once; v_gene: TRBV10-3; d_gene: TRBD2; j_gene: TRBJ2-3; CDR3aa: CAIAIAGPPPGDTQYF; CDR3nt: TGTGCCATCGCAATAGCGGGACCTCCCCCGGGAGATACGCAGTATTTT
abundance: NA; v_gene: TRBV7-3; d_gene: NA; j_gene: TRBJ2-5; CDR3aa: CASSPTARGGGTQYF; CDR3nt: TGTGCCAGCAGCCCTACCGCTAGGGGAGGAGGGACCCAGTACTTC
abundance: NA; v_gene: TRBV6-5; d_gene: NA; j_gene: TRBJ2-7; CDR3aa: CASSRVREYEQYF; CDR3nt: TGTGCCAGCAGTAGGGTCCGGGAGTACGAGCAGTACTTC
abundance: NA; v_gene: TRBV12-3/TRBV12-4; d_gene: NA; j_gene: TRBJ2-2; CDR3aa: CAIRRGETGELFF; CDR3nt: TGTGCCATCAGGAGAGGAGAGACCGGGGAGCTGTTTTTT
abundance: NA; v_gene: TRBV30; d_gene: NA; j_gene: TRBJ1-5; CDR3aa: CAWSVQGNQPQHF; CDR3nt: TGTGCCTGGAGTGTACAGGGCAATCAGCCCCAGCATTTT